A single sample is the source of the 8 T cell receptor beta chains below, sequenced in a study of cytomegalovirus exposure and HLA in healthy donors. With 60 Vbeta and 13 Jbeta primers, the PCR was carried out. This table comes from immunoSEQ multiplex PCR, and its TCRdb copy is limited to in-frame clones, with some not included. Among 100,000 or so clones listed, around two thirds were seen once. Sequenced material: PBMCs. These receptors were collected from a human donor in good health.

The J gene is TRBJ1-1, the V gene TRBV9, with 7 positions matching TRBD1. Germline loops: CDR1 SGDLS, CDR2 YYNGEE. This CDR3 is 17 amino acids long. V was pared by 3 bases and J by 4 bases, with 15 bases of the junction left unmatched. The CDR3 protein is CASSEALPRQGGTEAFF. In DNA form, the CDR3 reads TGTGCCAGCAGCGAGGCCCTACCGAGACAGGGTGGCACTGAAGCTTTCTTT.

This chain joins TRBV6-1 and TRBJ2-1; 7 bases are a match to TRBD2. J was trimmed by 4 bases and V by 7 bases; bases with no gene match: 4. The CDR3 contains 13 residues. The V gene's germline CDR1 is MNHNS and CDR2 SASEGT. This chain's CDR3 is CASIKRGYNEQFF. CDR3 coding DNA: TGTGCCAGCATAAAGCGGGGTTACAATGAGCAGTTCTTC.

The chain couples TRBV5-1 to TRBJ2-2; 11 bases match TRBD2. CDR1 is SGHRS and CDR2 is YFSETQ in the germline V gene. The CDR3 extends over 16 amino acids. With V trimmed by 7 bases and J by 8 bases, 13 bases remained unmatched. The CDR3 DNA reads TGCGCCAGCTTCGAGGATAGCGGGAGGGCCGTTGGGGAGCTGTTTTTT. Encoded protein: CASFEDSGRAVGELFF.

The DNA of the CDR3 is TGTGCCAGCAGCTTAGGCAGACTTGAAAAACTGTTTTTT. This encodes CASSLGRLEKLFF. The chain joins TRBV7-2 to TRBJ1-4; D gene unclear. Germline V gene lookup returns CDR1 SGHTA and CDR2 FQGNSA. Trimming removed 1 base from V and 7 bases from J, with 7 bases in between. CDR3 length equals 13 residues.

J is TRBJ1-6 and V is TRBV9; no reliable D call. V gave up 0 bases and J gave up 8 bases, with 12 bases separating them. The CDR3 is made up of 15 amino acids. Germline CDR1 is SGDLS and CDR2 is YYNGEE. Here the CDR3 DNA reads TGTGCCAGCAGCGTAGGGAGAGGGATTGATTCACCCCTCCACTTT. Its protein product is CASSVGRGIDSPLHF.

The genes are TRBV6-5 and TRBJ2-3; 15 bases are a match to TRBD2. Per the germline V gene, CDR1 is MNHEY and CDR2 is SVGAGI. Trimming at V came to 6 bases and at J to 8 bases, leaving 6 bases not matched to a gene. This CDR3 spans 15 amino acids. CDR3 sequence reads: CASRGGLAGGRTQYF. The DNA of the CDR3 is TGTGCCAGCAGGGGGGGACTAGCGGGGGGACGTACGCAGTATTTT.

The chain joins TRBV5-1 to TRBJ1-1, with D unresolved. The CDR3 extends over 12 amino acids. Germline V gene lookup returns CDR1 SGHRS and CDR2 YFSETQ. Trimming pared 3 bases from V and 1 base from J, leaving 4 bases between. The CDR3 region is CASSSGNTEAFF. As DNA, the CDR3 is TGCGCCAGCAGCTCCGGGAACACTGAAGCTTTCTTT.

This sequence joins TRBV5-4 and TRBJ2-4, with 10 bases lining up with TRBD1. After removal of 5 bases from V and 8 bases from J, the junction contained 4 bases not matched to a gene. The CDR3 contains 13 residues. Germline V gene data show CDR1 as SGHNT and CDR2 as YYREEE (reference sequence). The chain's CDR3 is CASSRDRGHIQYF. CDR3 sequence (DNA): TGTGCCAGCAGTCGGGACAGGGGTCACATTCAGTACTTC.